The 4 T cell receptor beta chains presented below share a single source sample, sequenced in a study of CD8 T cells in ankylosing spondylitis. TCRdb recomputed calls from the 5' RACE reads with MiXCR, one row per CDR3 protein. Here the sample spans about 130,000 distinct CDR3 sequences, 9.3% being singletons. The sequenced sample was blood, either unsorted or a sorted T cell fraction (not recorded which). These receptors were taken from a male donor with ankylosing spondylitis or in good health (not recorded which).

This clonotype was counted many times. This sequence joins TRBV5-5 and TRBJ2-7; TRBD1 is a possible D gene (6 bases). The germline gives CDR1 SGHKS, CDR2 YYEKEE (reference sequence). The CDR3 covers 15 residues. V was cut by 1 base and J by 5 bases, with 16 bases left in between. DNA for the CDR3: TGTGCCAGCAGCTTGTGGGCAGGGGAATACAACGAGCAGTACTTC. Amino acids: CASSLWAGEYNEQYF. The entire variable domain, with the rest obtained from reference TRBV5-5 and TRBJ2-7, is as follows: DAGVTQSPTHLIKTRGQQVTLRCSPISGHKSVSWYQQVLGQGPQFIFQYYEKEERGRGNFPDRFSARQFPNYSSELNVNALLLGDSALYLCASSLWAGEYNEQYFGPGTRLTVT.

The chain employs TRBV7-8 and TRBJ2-2; 9 bases align to TRBD1. Trimming removed 6 bases from V and 5 bases from J; junction bases left unmatched: 7. CDR3 size: 15 residues. Germline CDR1 reads SGHVS; CDR2 reads FQNEAQ. The CDR3 spells CASRIGQGRTGELFF. The DNA of the CDR3 is TGTGCCAGCAGGATCGGACAGGGGCGGACCGGGGAGCTGTTTTTT.

At least ten counts were recorded for this clonotype. The J gene is TRBJ1-2, the V gene TRBV20-1, with D possibly TRBD1 on 5 matching bases. CDR1 and CDR2 from the germline V gene are DFQATT and SNEGSKA (reference sequence). The V end was cut by 3 bases, the J end by 2 bases, with 7 bases between. This CDR3 is built from 12 residues. CDR3 nucleotide sequence: TGCAGTGCTAGTTACAGGAACTATGGCTACACCTTC. Its translation: CSASYRNYGYTF.

This clonotype has at least ten counts. J is TRBJ2-1 and V is TRBV7-8, with 8 nucleotides matching TRBD2. V dropped 5 bases and J dropped 6; count of bases not matched to a gene: 18. The CDR3 is made up of 18 amino acids. Per germline, CDR1 SGHVS and CDR2 FQNEAQ. CDR3 sequence: CASSPRRGTSGSFNEQFF. The CDR3 DNA sequence: TGTGCCAGCAGCCCACGTCGGGGAACAAGCGGGAGCTTCAATGAGCAGTTCTTC.